This T cell receptor (beta chain) is from a study of neurological immune-mediated disorders. Across the whole study: The disease course was relapsing-remitting in roughly 30 and secondary progressive in about 8.5% of the roughly 34 multiple sclerosis patients.

It was by 5'RACE with 10-nucleotide random UMIs that the cDNA was made. Using its own MiXCR run on the 5' RACE reads, TCRdb lists one record per CDR3 protein. The sample shows about 80,000 distinct CDR3 sequences, about 5.2% of them seen only once. The table lists this clonotype with many counts. V shed 0 bases and J shed 3 bases, with 12 bases lying between them. Germline values: CDR1 SGHRS, CDR2 YFSETQ. This CDR3 has 15 residues. The source is a woman in her 30s with multiple sclerosis. Sequences were obtained from PBMCs. The V gene is TRBV5-1, the J gene TRBJ2-5, with D possibly TRBD1 on 5 matching bases. For the CDR3, the DNA is TGCGCCAGCAGCTTGGTCGACAGCTCCAAAGAGACCCAGTACTTC. Its protein is CASSLVDSSKETQYF.